A single sample gave rise to the 22 T cell receptor beta chains below, sequenced in a study of PD-L1 blockade in urothelial cancer. The data were produced by immunoSEQ multiplex PCR, yet TCRdb's version contains in-frame clones alone and is incomplete. Of 35,000 to 45,000 clones listed, approximately 77% are singletons. Source: PBMCs, taken around atezolizumab (anti-PD-L1) treatment. Receptors originate from a man aged 65 to 79 with urothelial cancer.

The chain uses TRBV6-4 and TRBJ2-1; 7 bases match TRBD2. Germline-derived CDR1 and CDR2 are MRHNA and SNTAGT. The CDR3 has 16 residues. Unmatched junction bases numbered 5, after V lost 0 bases and J lost 3 bases. The CDR3 DNA is TGTGCCAGCAGTGACTCCGGGCTAGCGGACTACAATGAGCAGTTCTTC. It specifies CASSDSGLADYNEQFF.

The chain is built from TRBV18 and TRBJ2-1, with 10 positions matching TRBD2. Unmatched junction bases numbered 5, after V lost 0 bases and J lost 9 bases. Germline V gene sequence: CDR1 KGHSH, CDR2 LQKENI. The CDR3 covers 15 residues. The chain's CDR3 is CASSPPSSGSSEQFF. In DNA, the CDR3 is TGTGCCAGCTCACCACCGTCTAGCGGGAGTAGTGAGCAGTTCTTC. Supplemented by reference TRBV18 and TRBJ2-1, the full variable domain reads NAGVMQNPRHLVRRRGQEARLRCSPMKGHSHVYWYRQLPEEGLKFMVYLQKENIIDESGMPKERFSAEFPKEGPSILRIQQVVRGDSAAYFCASSPPSSGSSEQFFGPGTRLTVL.

This chain links TRBV5-1 with TRBJ2-1; 7 bases are shared with TRBD1. V trimming: 1 base; J trimming: 5 bases; junction bases outside the gene matches: 3. CDR3 length: 14 residues. CDR1 is SGHRS, CDR2 YFSETQ, per germline. The CDR3 sequence: CASSLQGENNEQFF. In DNA form, the CDR3 reads TGCGCCAGCAGCTTGCAGGGGGAAAACAATGAGCAGTTCTTC.

V is TRBV7-9 and J is TRBJ2-2, with 8 positions matching TRBD2. V shed 4 bases and J 4 bases; nucleotides not matched to a gene: 11. CDR3 size: 17 residues. Per germline, CDR1 SEHNR and CDR2 FQNEAQ (reference sequence). The CDR3 DNA sequence: TGTGCCAGCAGCTCATCCGGGACTAGGGGCGCCACCGGGGAGCTGTTTTTT. Its translation is CASSSSGTRGATGELFF.

The sample holds one count of this clone. CDR3 protein: CSVEQGTDTQYF. In nucleotides, the CDR3 is TGCAGCGTTGAACAGGGCACAGATACGCAGTATTTT. The genes are TRBV29-1 and TRBJ2-3; D unresolved. This CDR3 is built from 12 residues. CDR1 is SQVTM, CDR2 ANQGSEA, per germline. Trimming cost V 2 bases and J 1 base, with 4 bases left between them.

This chain connects TRBV5-6 to TRBJ2-7, with D possibly TRBD2 on 5 matching bases. The V end lost 4 bases, the J end lost 4 bases, and 9 bases lay between the germline ends. CDR1 and CDR2 from the germline V gene are SGHDT and YYEEEE. This CDR3 spans 12 amino acids. CDR3 in DNA: TGTGCCAGCAGCCGGGGTATATACGAGCAGTACTTC. Its protein is CASSRGIYEQYF.

The J gene is TRBJ2-4, the V gene TRBV28; TRBD1 aligns across 11 bases. This CDR3 has 14 residues. Losses at the gene ends were 5 bases for V and 9 bases for J; bases not matched to a gene: 6. CDR1 MDHEN and CDR2 SYDVKM come from the germline V gene. The CDR3 DNA reads TGTGCCAGCAGTCCCGGGACAGGGGGAGCCATTCAGTACTTC. It yields the protein CASSPGTGGAIQYF.

This sequence joins TRBV5-6 and TRBJ2-7, with a possible D match to TRBD2 (6 bases). In germline, CDR1 is SGHDT, CDR2 YYEEEE. V was trimmed by 6 bases and J by 7 bases, leaving 17 bases between them. This CDR3 spans 13 amino acids. The CDR3 spells CASTSSDAGEQYF. CDR3 bases: TGTGCCAGCACCTCATCCGACGCGGGGGAGCAGTACTTC. Together with reference TRBV5-6 and TRBJ2-7, the CDR3 gives the full variable domain: DAGVTQSPTHLIKTRGQQVTLRCSPKSGHDTVSWYQQALGQGPQFIFQYYEEEERQRGNFPDRFSGHQFPNYSSELNVNALLLGDSALYLCASTSSDAGEQYFGPGTRLTVT.

The rearrangement uses TRBV5-4 and TRBJ2-4; D remains ambiguous. CDR1 and CDR2 (germline): SGHNT, YYREEE (reference sequence). V lost 0 bases to trimming and J lost 2 bases, with 9 bases between them. The CDR3 spans 15 residues. The CDR3 DNA reads TGTGCCAGCAGCTTGGGCGGAAATTCCAAAAACATTCAGTACTTC. This codes for CASSLGGNSKNIQYF.

There are a few counts of this clone. The rearrangement uses TRBV11-2 and TRBJ2-2; weak D call: TRBD2 (6 bases). Germline V gives CDR1 SGHAT, CDR2 FQNNGV. The CDR3 runs 15 residues. V lost 10 bases, J lost 5 bases, and 20 bases lay in between. DNA for the CDR3: TGTGCCACGAAAACGCGGGGTTTTCGAACCGGGGAGCTGTTTTTT. Translated, it gives CATKTRGFRTGELFF.

This rearrangement joins TRBV7-2 to TRBJ2-2; TRBD2 agrees at 7 bases. Trimming removed 3 bases from V and 6 bases from J; junction bases left unmatched: 4. The germline gives CDR1 SGHTA, CDR2 FQGNSA. This CDR3 comprises 14 residues. Written as DNA, the CDR3 is TGTGCCAGCAGCTTGTTAACTAGCGCCGGGGAGCTGTTTTTT. Translation gives CASSLLTSAGELFF.

This clone was seen only a few times. The J gene is TRBJ2-1, the V gene TRBV6-4; 14 bases are a match to TRBD2. The germline CDR1 and CDR2 sequences are MRHNA and SNTAGT. The CDR3 spans 19 residues. The V segment lost 4 bases and the J segment 1 base; nucleotides outside the gene matches: 9. The CDR3 loop reads CASSVWGTSGSESYNEQFF. Written as DNA, the CDR3 is TGTGCCAGCAGTGTCTGGGGGACTAGCGGGAGTGAATCCTACAATGAGCAGTTCTTC.

This chain connects TRBV19 to TRBJ2-2; 8 bases line up with TRBD1. Germline V gives CDR1 LNHDA, CDR2 SQIVND (reference sequence). V lost 6 bases to trimming and J lost 7 bases; unmatched junction nucleotides: 7. The CDR3 has 14 amino acids. CDR3 protein: CASRVLQGGGELFF. CDR3 bases: TGTGCCAGTAGAGTGTTACAGGGGGGCGGGGAGCTGTTTTTT.

The chain links TRBV7-3 to TRBJ2-1; no firm D call. This CDR3 comprises 14 residues. The V gene's germline CDR1 is SGHTA and CDR2 FQGTGA. V gave up 5 bases and J gave up 3 bases, with 11 bases separating them. The CDR3: CASSGPPDYNEQFF. The CDR3 bases are TGTGCCAGCAGCGGCCCGCCTGACTACAATGAGCAGTTCTTC.

The chain employs TRBV7-9 and TRBJ2-3; TRBD1 is a possible D gene (6 bases). Germline assignment: CDR1 SEHNR and CDR2 FQNEAQ (reference sequence). Trimming took 2 bases from V and 3 from J, leaving 6 bases between them. This CDR3 contains 13 residues. CDR3 protein: CASSLQGTDTQYF. In nucleotides, the CDR3 is TGTGCCAGCAGCTTACAGGGGACAGATACGCAGTATTTT.

The V and J genes are TRBV7-2 and TRBJ1-3, with D tentatively TRBD1 (5 bases). This CDR3 has 17 amino acids. V gave up 0 bases and J gave up 7 bases, with 19 bases separating them. Germline loops: CDR1 SGHTA, CDR2 FQGNSA. The CDR3 here is CASSLAGRVPLGNTIYF. In nucleotides, the CDR3 is TGTGCCAGCAGCTTAGCGGGCAGGGTCCCCCTCGGGAACACCATATATTTT.

V gene TRBV7-9 combines with J gene TRBJ1-2; 7 nucleotides line up with TRBD1. V was pared by 1 base and J by 2 bases, with 16 bases of the junction left unmatched. The CDR3 is 19 amino acids. From germline, CDR1 is SEHNR and CDR2 FQNEAQ (reference sequence). In DNA form, the CDR3 reads TGTGCCAGCAGCTTAGAACGCGGTCGGTTAGGGGGCCAAAACTATGGCTACACCTTC. As protein: CASSLERGRLGGQNYGYTF.

The V call is TRBV18, the J call TRBJ2-3; perhaps TRBD1 as D (6 bases). The CDR3 is 14 residues long. Germline lookup yields CDR1 KGHSH and CDR2 LQKENI. V was shortened by 5 bases and J by 0 bases, with 9 bases between the two germline ends. CDR3 coding DNA: TGTGCCAGCTCATACAGGGTCAGCACAGATACGCAGTATTTT. Its translation is CASSYRVSTDTQYF.

The chain links TRBV21-1 to TRBJ1-5; TRBD1 is taken as the D call from the table, unchecked against the DNA. TRBV21-1 is listed as a pseudogene. This CDR3 comprises 16 residues. The CDR3 spells CASSKGGGGRAQPQHF. The CDR3 coding sequence is TGTGCCAGCTCCAAAGGAGGGGGTGGTCGAGCCCAGCCCCAGCATTTT.

The chain has TRBV6-5 and TRBJ1-2, with a tentative D call TRBD1 (5 bases). V was cut by 6 bases and J by 5 bases, with 16 bases left in between. This CDR3 has 14 residues. Germline V CDR1 and CDR2: MNHEY, SVGAGI. CDR3 residues: CASRRLSGTYGYTF. The CDR3 nucleotides are TGTGCCAGCAGGCGCCTATCCGGGACTTATGGCTACACCTTC.

V usage is TRBV27 and J usage is TRBJ1-1; 11 nucleotides align to TRBD1. Germline lookup yields CDR1 MNHEY and CDR2 SMNVEV (reference sequence). The ends lost 5 bases at V and 1 base at J; junction bases unmatched: 3. The CDR3 contains 15 residues. The CDR3 sequence: CASSGTGGANTEAFF. The CDR3 DNA sequence: TGTGCCAGCAGTGGGACAGGGGGAGCGAACACTGAAGCTTTCTTT.

J is TRBJ2-5 and V is TRBV4-1; TRBD2 might be the D (5 bases). CDR1 MGHRA and CDR2 YSYEKL come from the germline V gene. The CDR3 totals 13 residues. V was clipped by 5 bases and J by 5 bases, with 12 bases between them. For the CDR3, the DNA is TGCGCCAGCAGCATTGGGAGTTGGGAGACCCAGTACTTC. This sequence encodes CASSIGSWETQYF.